This TCR beta chain was recovered during a study of blood T cell repertoires in COVID-19. Data came from immunoSEQ multiplex PCR; TCRdb stores just in-frame clones and leaves some out. The table has 250,000 to 300,000 clones, more than 80% seen once. Germline lookup yields CDR1 SGHTA and CDR2 FQGNSA. The CDR3 spans 14 residues. V gave up 2 bases and J gave up 3 bases, with 10 bases separating them. Material: peripheral blood. The chain combines TRBV7-2 with TRBJ2-5; no firm D call. The TCR was taken from a woman aged 45-60 years with COVID-19, enrolled during active disease. CDR3: CASSLLGQEETQYF. The CDR3 nucleotides are TGTGCCAGCAGCTTACTCGGTCAGGAAGAGACCCAGTACTTC.